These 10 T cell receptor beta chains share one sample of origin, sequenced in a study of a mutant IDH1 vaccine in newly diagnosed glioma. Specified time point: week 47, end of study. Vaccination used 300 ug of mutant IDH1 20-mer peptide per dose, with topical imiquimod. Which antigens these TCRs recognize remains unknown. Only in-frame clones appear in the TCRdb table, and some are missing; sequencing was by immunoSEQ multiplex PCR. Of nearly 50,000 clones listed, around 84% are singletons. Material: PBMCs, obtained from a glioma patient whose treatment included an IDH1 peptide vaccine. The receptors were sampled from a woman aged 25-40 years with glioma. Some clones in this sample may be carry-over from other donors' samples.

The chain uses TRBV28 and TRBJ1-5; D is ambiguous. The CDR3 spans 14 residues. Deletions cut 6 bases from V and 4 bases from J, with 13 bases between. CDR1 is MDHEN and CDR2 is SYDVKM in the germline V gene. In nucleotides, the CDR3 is TGTGCCAGCAGCCCCCCGGGTGGGAATCAGCCCCAGCATTTT. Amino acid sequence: CASSPPGGNQPQHF.

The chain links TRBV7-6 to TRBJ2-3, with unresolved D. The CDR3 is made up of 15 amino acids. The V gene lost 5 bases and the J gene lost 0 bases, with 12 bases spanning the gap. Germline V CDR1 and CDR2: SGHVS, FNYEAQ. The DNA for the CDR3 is TGTGCCAGCAGCCCTCCGACCACTAGCACAGATACGCAGTATTTT. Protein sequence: CASSPPTTSTDTQYF.

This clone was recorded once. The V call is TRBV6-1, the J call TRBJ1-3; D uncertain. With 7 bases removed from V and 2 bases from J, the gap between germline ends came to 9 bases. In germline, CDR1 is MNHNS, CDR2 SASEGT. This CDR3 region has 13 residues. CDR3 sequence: CASTLGAGNTIYF. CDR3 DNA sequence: TGTGCCAGCACCCTCGGGGCTGGAAACACCATATATTTT.

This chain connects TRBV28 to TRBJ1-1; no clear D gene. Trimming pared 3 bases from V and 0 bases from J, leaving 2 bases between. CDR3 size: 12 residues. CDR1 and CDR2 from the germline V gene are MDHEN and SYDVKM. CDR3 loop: CASSFVNTEAFF. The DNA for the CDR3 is TGTGCCAGCAGTTTCGTGAACACTGAAGCTTTCTTT.

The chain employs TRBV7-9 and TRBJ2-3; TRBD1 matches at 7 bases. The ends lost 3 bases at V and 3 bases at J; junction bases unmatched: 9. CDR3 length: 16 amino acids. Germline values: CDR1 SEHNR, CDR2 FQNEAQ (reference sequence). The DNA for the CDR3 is TGTGCCAGCAGCTTCAACCTACAGGGGTGGACAGATACGCAGTATTTT. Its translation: CASSFNLQGWTDTQYF.

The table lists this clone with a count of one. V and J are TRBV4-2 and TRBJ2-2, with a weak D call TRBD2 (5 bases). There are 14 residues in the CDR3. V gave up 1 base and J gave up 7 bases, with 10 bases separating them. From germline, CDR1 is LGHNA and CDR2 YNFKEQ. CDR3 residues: CASSQGGIGGELFF. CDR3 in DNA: TGTGCCAGCAGCCAAGGAGGGATAGGCGGGGAGCTGTTTTTT.

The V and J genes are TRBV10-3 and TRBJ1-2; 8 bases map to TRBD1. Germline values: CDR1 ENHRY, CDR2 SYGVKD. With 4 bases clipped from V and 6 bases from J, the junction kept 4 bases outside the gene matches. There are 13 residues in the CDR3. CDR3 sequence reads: CAISGTGMDGYTF. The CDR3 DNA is TGTGCCATCAGTGGGACAGGGATGGATGGCTACACCTTC.

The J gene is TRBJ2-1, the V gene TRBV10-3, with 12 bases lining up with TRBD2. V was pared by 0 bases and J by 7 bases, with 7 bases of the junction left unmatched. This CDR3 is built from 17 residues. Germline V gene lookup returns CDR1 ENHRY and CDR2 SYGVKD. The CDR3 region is CAISESGQLAGGNEQFF. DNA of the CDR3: TGTGCCATCAGTGAGTCGGGCCAACTAGCGGGAGGAAATGAGCAGTTCTTC.

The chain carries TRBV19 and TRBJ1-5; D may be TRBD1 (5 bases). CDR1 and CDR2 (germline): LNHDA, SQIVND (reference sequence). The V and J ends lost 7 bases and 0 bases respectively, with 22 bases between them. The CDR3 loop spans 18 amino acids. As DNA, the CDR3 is TGTGCCAGTACACCCCGGGACCCTATCACCGATAGCAATCAGCCCCAGCATTTT. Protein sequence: CASTPRDPITDSNQPQHF.

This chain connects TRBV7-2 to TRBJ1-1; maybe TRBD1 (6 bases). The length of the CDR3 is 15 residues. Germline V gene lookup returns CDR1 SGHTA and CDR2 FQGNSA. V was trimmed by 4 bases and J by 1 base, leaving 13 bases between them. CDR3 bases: TGTGCCAGCAGCTCTCGTACAGGGCCGAACACTGAAGCTTTCTTT. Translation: CASSSRTGPNTEAFF.